One and the same sample provided the 22 T cell receptor beta chains below, sequenced in a study of blood T cell repertoires in COVID-19. Profiled with immunoSEQ multiplex PCR; TCRdb holds only in-frame clones, not every one. Here the sample spans 130,000 to 150,000 clones, around 81% being singletons. Sequencing input: peripheral blood. These receptors were collected from a man aged 55 to 70 with active or convalescent COVID-19.

This rearrangement joins TRBV7-3 to TRBJ2-1, with D perhaps matching TRBD1 (6 bases). Germline V lookup: CDR1 SGHTA, CDR2 FQGTGA. This CDR3 has 13 residues. V gave up 5 bases and J gave up 5 bases, with 10 bases separating them. This CDR3 reads CASSPGQNNEQFF. The CDR3 coding sequence is TGTGCCAGCAGCCCAGGACAGAACAATGAGCAGTTCTTC.

The chain joins TRBV24-1 to TRBJ2-2; TRBD1 matches 8 bases. CDR1 is KGHDR and CDR2 is SFDVKD in the germline V gene. CDR3 length: 16 amino acids. The J segment lost 2 bases and the V segment lost 3 bases, leaving 4 bases of the junction unmatched. Here the CDR3 reads CATSDDRGFNTGELFF. The CDR3 nucleotides read TGTGCCACCAGTGATGACAGGGGATTTAACACCGGGGAGCTGTTTTTT.

The CDR3 nucleotides read TGTGCCAGCAGTCAAGACAGGGGTTATGAAAAACTGTTTTTT. Residues: CASSQDRGYEKLFF. The rearrangement links TRBV2 to TRBJ1-4; 8 bases fit TRBD1. This CDR3 contains 14 residues. The V gene end was trimmed by 5 bases and the J gene end by 6 bases; junction bases not matched to a gene: 5. Looked up from germline, CDR1 is SNHLY and CDR2 is FYNNEI.

Here the CDR3 DNA reads TGTGCCAGCAGCCAAACTCGGACAGGGGGCTTGCACGAGCAGTACTTC. Translating it yields CASSQTRTGGLHEQYF. The rearrangement uses TRBV3-1 (or the pseudogene TRBV3-2) and TRBJ2-7; TRBD1 matches at 11 bases. Germline V CDR1 and CDR2: LGHDT, YNNKEL (reference sequence). Germline trimming cut 2 bases from V and 5 bases from J; bases unmatched to any gene: 8. The CDR3 extends over 16 amino acids.

The chain employs TRBV5-6 and TRBJ1-1; D is possibly TRBD1 (6 bases). The germline CDR1 and CDR2 sequences are SGHDT and YYEEEE. The length of the CDR3 is 15 residues. V lost 0 bases and J lost 4, with 13 bases in between. CDR3 loop: CASSLEGGLGTEAFF. The CDR3, as DNA: TGTGCCAGCAGCTTGGAAGGGGGATTGGGCACTGAAGCTTTCTTT.

This clone was counted only a few times. This chain connects TRBV6-1 to TRBJ1-2, with D perhaps matching TRBD1 (6 bases). The CDR3 is 16 residues long. Germline V gene data show CDR1 as MNHNS and CDR2 as SASEGT. The V end was cut by 3 bases, the J end by 4 bases, with 18 bases between. CDR3 sequence: CASSDPVWGPGYGYTF. The CDR3 bases are TGTGCCAGCAGTGATCCCGTTTGGGGGCCAGGCTATGGCTACACCTTC.

The V call is TRBV6-5, the J call TRBJ1-1, with 11 bases fitting TRBD1. The CDR3 totals 14 residues. Losses at the gene ends were 5 bases for V and 6 bases for J; bases not matched to a gene: 5. Germline V CDR1 and CDR2: MNHEY, SVGAGI. CDR3 DNA: TGTGCCAGCAGTCCAGGACAGGGGGCCGCTGAAGCTTTCTTT. Protein product: CASSPGQGAAEAFF.

The rearrangement joins TRBV5-4 to TRBJ1-2, with TRBD1 matching 9 bases. The CDR3 totals 17 residues. The germline gives CDR1 SGHNT, CDR2 YYREEE (reference sequence). The J segment lost 0 bases and the V segment lost 3 bases, leaving 9 bases of the junction unmatched. The CDR3 protein is CASSSRTGATSNYGYTF. CDR3 nucleotide sequence: TGTGCCAGCAGCTCTCGGACAGGGGCAACTTCTAACTATGGCTACACCTTC.

CDR3 coding DNA: TGTGCCATCAGTGAGCCCCTTGGGGCAGATCGGTCCTACAATGAGCAGTTCTTC. Its protein is CAISEPLGADRSYNEQFF. V usage is TRBV10-3 and J usage is TRBJ2-1, with D possibly matching TRBD1 (5 bases). Trimming cost V 2 bases and J 1 base, with 18 bases left between them. This CDR3 has 18 residues. Germline values: CDR1 ENHRY, CDR2 SYGVKD.

The V and J genes are TRBV5-5 and TRBJ2-6; no clear D. Germline CDR1 SGHKS, CDR2 YYEKEE (reference sequence). The CDR3 has 18 amino acids. The V gene lost 0 bases and the J gene lost 0 bases, with 13 bases spanning the gap. CDR3 protein: CASSLEPLLVSGANVLTF. The CDR3 nucleotides read TGTGCCAGCAGCTTGGAGCCGCTCCTAGTCTCTGGGGCCAACGTCCTGACTTTC. The whole variable domain, remainder taken from reference TRBV5-5 and TRBJ2-6, is DAGVTQSPTHLIKTRGQQVTLRCSPISGHKSVSWYQQVLGQGPQFIFQYYEKEERGRGNFPDRFSARQFPNYSSELNVNALLLGDSALYLCASSLEPLLVSGANVLTFGAGSRLTVL.

The chain carries TRBV10-3 and TRBJ2-3, with TRBD2 identical over 7 bases. Germline-derived CDR1 and CDR2 are ENHRY and SYGVKD. This CDR3 spans 18 amino acids. The J segment lost 3 bases and the V segment lost 6 bases, leaving 18 bases of the junction unmatched. This chain's CDR3 is CAISLGPERGERTDTQYF. CDR3 nucleotide sequence: TGTGCCATCAGCCTGGGGCCCGAACGGGGGGAACGGACAGATACGCAGTATTTT.

V gene TRBV20-1 combines with J gene TRBJ2-5, with 12 bases matching TRBD2. J lost 5 bases, V lost 3 bases, and 10 bases had no gene match. Germline V gene lookup returns CDR1 DFQATT and CDR2 SNEGSKA (reference sequence). This CDR3 has 16 amino acids. The CDR3 DNA reads as TGCAGTGCTAGTGCGTCGGCTAGCGGGAGGGCCGAGACCCAGTACTTC. Translated, it gives CSASASASGRAETQYF.

The gene calls are TRBV15 and TRBJ2-3; the D is unclear. The CDR3 contains 13 residues. The V end was cut by 5 bases, the J end by 5 bases, with 11 bases between. Germline-derived CDR1 and CDR2 are LNHNV and YYDKDF (reference sequence). CDR3 coding DNA: TGTGCCACCAGCCCGCAACTCCGAGATACGCAGTATTTT. It is translated as CATSPQLRDTQYF.

The chain recombines TRBV18 with TRBJ1-3, with a possible D match to TRBD1 (5 bases). Germline CDR1 reads KGHSH; CDR2 reads LQKENI. The CDR3 covers 16 residues. Trimming shortened V by 3 bases and J by 1 base, and 13 bases separated the two germline ends. The CDR3 spells CASSPNGGASGNTIYF. The DNA for the CDR3 is TGTGCCAGCTCACCCAACGGAGGGGCTTCTGGAAACACCATATATTTT.

The chain uses TRBV18 and TRBJ2-1; 12 nucleotides match TRBD2. The V and J ends lost 4 bases and 5 bases, in that order; junction bases with no gene match: 3. The CDR3 totals 15 residues. Per the germline V gene, CDR1 is KGHSH and CDR2 is LQKENI. CDR3 loop: CASSLGLAGNNEQFF. The CDR3 DNA reads as TGTGCCAGCTCACTTGGACTAGCGGGAAACAATGAGCAGTTCTTC.

The V call is TRBV11-2, the J call TRBJ2-3; 7 nucleotides match TRBD1. The V gene's germline CDR1 is SGHAT and CDR2 FQNNGV. This CDR3 is 15 amino acids long. The ends lost 5 bases at V and 6 bases at J; junction bases unmatched: 11. The CDR3 sequence: CASSRSRQGSDTQYF. The CDR3 DNA reads TGTGCCAGCAGCCGGTCCCGACAGGGCTCCGATACGCAGTATTTT.

The rearrangement links TRBV27 to TRBJ1-2, with a tentative D call TRBD1 (6 bases). Trimming took 7 bases from V and 3 from J, leaving 15 bases between them. CDR1 and CDR2 (germline): MNHEY, SMNVEV (reference sequence). The CDR3 consists of 14 residues. DNA of the CDR3: TGTGCCAGCAAGCAACAGGGTCGGGACTATGGCTACACCTTC. This translates into CASKQQGRDYGYTF.

V usage is TRBV10-3 and J usage is TRBJ2-7; maybe TRBD2 (5 bases). The CDR3 extends over 17 amino acids. CDR1 is ENHRY, CDR2 SYGVKD, per germline. V was shortened by 3 bases and J by 2 bases, with 20 bases between the two germline ends. CDR3 sequence (DNA): TGTGCCATCAGTGACCCTAACTTAGTGGGAGATCCCTACGAGCAGTACTTC. Residues: CAISDPNLVGDPYEQYF.

The chain is built from TRBV7-9 and TRBJ2-1, with 10 positions matching TRBD1. V lost 3 bases, J lost 9 bases, and 8 bases stayed unmatched. Per germline, CDR1 SEHNR and CDR2 FQNEAQ (reference sequence). CDR3 length equals 15 residues. This CDR3 reads CASSFLDRGRGEQFF. The CDR3 nucleotides are TGTGCCAGCAGCTTCCTCGACAGGGGGCGCGGTGAGCAGTTCTTC.

The gene calls are TRBV9 and TRBJ2-7, with D possibly being TRBD2 (6 bases). From germline, CDR1 is SGDLS and CDR2 YYNGEE. The CDR3 covers 15 residues. V was trimmed by 2 bases and J by 2 bases, leaving 14 bases between them. The CDR3: CASSVFGTPTYEQYF. The CDR3 DNA is TGTGCCAGCAGCGTCTTTGGGACTCCTACCTACGAGCAGTACTTC.

This rearrangement joins TRBV5-1 to TRBJ2-6; 8 bases map to TRBD1. This CDR3 region has 19 residues. The J segment lost 0 bases and the V segment lost 0 bases, leaving 8 bases of the junction unmatched. Germline V lookup: CDR1 SGHRS, CDR2 YFSETQ. Here the CDR3 DNA reads TGCGCCAGCAGCTTGGGGCAGGGGGCTCCTCACTCTGGGGCCAACGTCCTGACTTTC. This translates into CASSLGQGAPHSGANVLTF. Combining the CDR3 with reference TRBV5-1 and TRBJ2-6 gives the whole variable domain KAGVTQTPRYLIKTRGQQVTLSCSPISGHRSVSWYQQTPGQGLQFLFEYFSETQRNKGNFPGRFSGRQFSNSRSEMNVSTLELGDSALYLCASSLGQGAPHSGANVLTFGAGSRLTVL.

V and J are TRBV6-6 and TRBJ1-5; D is unresolved. CDR3 length: 14 amino acids. CDR1 is MNHNY and CDR2 is SVGAGI in the germline V gene (reference sequence). Trimming took off 6 bases at V and 0 bases at J, with 9 bases between the two ends. CDR3 in DNA: TGTGCCAGCAGCGATCGACATAGCAATCAGCCCCAGCATTTT. This codes for CASSDRHSNQPQHF.